The 28 T cell receptor beta chains given below trace back to one sample, sequenced in a study of identical twins (dated by TCRdb to about 2016). The protocol used for the library was 5' RACE. These reads were obtained on an Illumina HiSeq 2000. In TCRdb, the public reads were trimmed at Q25 with fastp and aligned with MiXCR, with productive beta chains retained. Every CDR3 protein is listed once, alongside the most common genes and DNA of its rows. The table for this sample lists about 890,000 distinct CDR3 sequences; over 9% of them were counted only once. 1.5% to 2% of the sample rests with the top ten. Separately, the same data were catalogued under a study of yellow fever vaccine responses in identical twins.

The sample comprised PBMCs. The source is a woman under 30 in good health.

There are a few counts of this clonotype. The chain couples TRBV11-2 to TRBJ2-7; no reliable D call. The CDR3 contains 10 residues. CDR1 and CDR2 from the germline V gene are SGHAT and FQNNGV. The CDR3 loop is CASSSHEQYV. As DNA, the CDR3 is TGTGCCAGCAGCTCCCACGAGCAGTACGTC.

There are many counts of this clonotype. The rearrangement uses TRBV20-1 and TRBJ1-2; a possible D gene is TRBD1 (6 bases). Between the trimmed V and J ends, which lost 5 bases and 5 bases, there was a span of 15 bases. Germline V gives CDR1 DFQATT, CDR2 SNEGSKA (reference sequence). This CDR3 contains 13 residues. The CDR3 DNA sequence: TGCAGTGCTGTACAGGGAGACCGGTATGGCTACACCTTC. Amino acid sequence: CSAVQGDRYGYTF.

This clonotype was detected a few times. This chain links TRBV5-5 with TRBJ2-7, with 10 bases that match TRBD1. The CDR3 is 15 amino acids. Germline V gives CDR1 SGHKS, CDR2 YYEKEE (reference sequence). Trimming removed 3 bases from V and 4 bases from J; junction bases left unmatched: 7. CDR3: CASSSGQGLRYEQYV. CDR3 nucleotide sequence: TGTGCCAGCAGCTCGGGACAGGGGTTGAGGTACGAGCAGTACGTC.

This clonotype was seen a few times. The chain carries TRBV4-1 and TRBJ1-2, with D maybe TRBD1 (5 bases). Germline V gene data show CDR1 as MGHRA and CDR2 as YSYEKL. V shed 4 bases and J shed 7 bases, with 19 bases lying between them. This CDR3 has 15 amino acids. The CDR3 here is CASSRSQRGPLGYTF. The CDR3 DNA is TGCGCCAGCAGCCGGTCGCAGAGGGGTCCGCTTGGCTACACCTTC.

V and J are TRBV12-3 or TRBV12-4 and TRBJ1-2; TRBD1 might be the D (6 bases). V was shortened by 6 bases and J by 5 bases, with 19 bases between the two germline ends. CDR3 length: 15 residues. CDR3 sequence reads: CASSYTTGPGYGYTF. The CDR3 DNA is TGTGCCAGCAGCTATACGACAGGACCTGGGTATGGCTACACCTTC.

This clonotype was counted between two and nine times. The chain recombines TRBV12-3 or TRBV12-4 with TRBJ1-1; no firm D call. Trimming left V 4 bases short and J 5 bases short, with 8 bases between. This CDR3 is built from 12 residues. In DNA, the CDR3 is TGTGCCAGCAGTTCAAGGAGGACTGAAGCTTTCTTT. This gives the protein CASSSRRTEAFF.

There are many counts of this clonotype. The rearrangement uses TRBV7-3 and TRBJ2-5; D possibly corresponds to TRBD1 (6 bases). Trimming took 1 base from V and 3 from J, leaving 9 bases between them. The CDR3 is 14 amino acids. Germline CDR1 reads SGHTA; CDR2 reads FQGTGA. Here the CDR3 reads CASSLIGGEETQYF. CDR3 coding DNA: TGTGCCAGCAGCTTAATAGGGGGTGAAGAGACCCAGTACTTC.

This clonotype was picked up a small number of times. V gene TRBV4-1 combines with J gene TRBJ2-7; perhaps D is TRBD1 or TRBD2 (5 bases each). The CDR3 runs to 16 residues. Germline V gene data show CDR1 as MGHRA and CDR2 as YSYEKL. Deletions cut 3 bases from V and 2 bases from J, with 17 bases between. The chain's CDR3 is CASSQEWQGVTYEQYF. As DNA, the CDR3 is TGCGCCAGCAGCCAGGAATGGCAGGGAGTCACCTACGAGCAGTACTTC.

This chain's CDR3 is CSVASGTGESDTQYF. In nucleotides, the CDR3 is TGCAGCGTTGCTTCCGGGACAGGGGAGTCAGATACGCAGTATTTT. The chain employs TRBV29-1 and TRBJ2-3; 10 bases align to TRBD1. CDR3 length: 15 amino acids. Trimming at V came to 4 bases and at J to 4 bases, leaving 8 bases not matched to a gene. Germline CDR1 and CDR2: SQVTM and ANQGSEA.

V usage is TRBV2 and J usage is TRBJ2-3; 9 bases line up with TRBD1. Germline V gene data show CDR1 as SNHLY and CDR2 as FYNNEI. Trimming cost V 5 bases and J 4 bases; bases outside gene matches: 4. The length of the CDR3 is 14 residues. DNA for the CDR3: TGTGCCAGCAGTAAACAGGGGGCCGCAGATACGCAGTATTTT. Protein: CASSKQGAADTQYF. Full variable domain (missing parts from reference TRBV2 and TRBJ2-3): EPEVTQTPSHQVTQMGQEVILRCVPISNHLYFYWYRQILGQKVEFLVSFYNNEISEKSEIFDDQFSVERPDGSNFTLKIRSTKLEDSAMYFCASSKQGAADTQYFGPGTRLTVL.

In its sample, this clonotype was seen a few times. The CDR3, as DNA: TGTGCCAGCAGCTCTGGATTGGTAGGGACTGAAGCTTTCTTT. This translates into CASSSGLVGTEAFF. The chain couples TRBV7-9 to TRBJ1-1; D gene unclear. The V end was cut by 4 bases, the J end by 5 bases, with 14 bases between. This CDR3 region has 14 residues. Germline CDR1 SEHNR, CDR2 FQNEAQ (reference sequence).

This clonotype was seen only a few times. This CDR3 is CASAPLHF. CDR3 sequence (DNA): TGTGCCAGCGCCCCCCTCCACTTT. V gene TRBV14 combines with J gene TRBJ1-6; D not certain. Germline V lookup: CDR1 SGHDN, CDR2 FVKESK. Trimming shortened V by 8 bases and J by 13 bases, and 3 bases separated the two germline ends. The CDR3 is 8 amino acids.

The sample holds a few counts of this clonotype. The chain links TRBV20-1 to TRBJ2-5; TRBD2 agrees at 12 bases. Per the germline V gene, CDR1 is DFQATT and CDR2 is SNEGSKA (reference sequence). The CDR3 is made up of 13 amino acids. V lost 6 bases to trimming and J lost 5 bases; unmatched junction nucleotides: 4. CDR3 DNA sequence: TGCAGTGCCCGGACTAGCGGGAAGGAGACCCAGTACTTC. It is translated as CSARTSGKETQYF.

In this sample, this clonotype turned up many times. The chain is built from TRBV5-1 and TRBJ2-3; 10 bases are a match to TRBD1. The CDR3 covers 16 residues. Germline V gene lookup returns CDR1 SGHRS and CDR2 YFSETQ. Trimming at V came to 3 bases and at J to 0 bases, leaving 4 bases not matched to a gene. Here the CDR3 reads CASSWTGGPSTDTQYF. CDR3 bases: TGCGCCAGCAGCTGGACAGGGGGGCCTAGCACAGATACGCAGTATTTT.

The rearrangement uses TRBV20-1 and TRBJ1-2, with 8 nucleotides matching TRBD1. The germline gives CDR1 DFQATT, CDR2 SNEGSKA (reference sequence). Losses at the gene ends were 0 bases for V and 8 bases for J; bases not matched to a gene: 17. CDR3 length equals 17 residues. The CDR3 DNA follows: TGCAGTGCTAGAGATACGGACAGGGCCTCGATCCCCCAGGGCTACACCTTC. It translates to CSARDTDRASIPQGYTF.

This chain connects TRBV7-6 to TRBJ1-1; tentatively, D is TRBD1 (5 bases). Looked up from germline, CDR1 is SGHVS and CDR2 is FNYEAQ. The CDR3 spans 15 residues. Deletions cut 2 bases from V and 0 bases from J, with 10 bases between. The CDR3 DNA is TGTGCCAGCAGCTTACAGGCGGGGCTGAACACTGAAGCTTTCTTT. This encodes CASSLQAGLNTEAFF. Together with reference TRBV7-6 and TRBJ1-1, the CDR3 gives the full variable domain: GAGVSQSPRYKVTKRGQDVALRCDPISGHVSLYWYRQALGQGPEFLTYFNYEAQQDKSGLPNDRFSAERPEGSISTLTIQRTEQRDSAMYRCASSLQAGLNTEAFFGQGTRLTVV.

This clonotype appeared once. This chain joins TRBV28 and TRBJ2-7; D remains ambiguous. This CDR3 spans 11 amino acids. V was shortened by 4 bases and J by 9 bases, with 10 bases between the two germline ends. From germline, CDR1 is MDHEN and CDR2 SYDVKM. CDR3 nucleotides: TGTGCCAGCAGTTCATCCTTCGGGCAGTACGTC. It encodes CASSSSFGQYV.

CDR3 nucleotide sequence: TGCAGCGTTGAAGAGATCCTTGGATACAATGAGCAGTTCTTC. This sequence encodes CSVEEILGYNEQFF. The J gene is TRBJ2-1, the V gene TRBV29-1; unclear D gene. CDR1 and CDR2 (germline): SQVTM, ANQGSEA. V was shortened by 0 bases and J by 4 bases, with 10 bases between the two germline ends. The length of the CDR3 is 14 residues.

This clonotype has a handful of counts. The chain employs TRBV2 and TRBJ1-1; D is unresolved. Germline assignment: CDR1 SNHLY and CDR2 FYNNEI. With 2 bases removed from V and 4 bases from J, the gap between germline ends came to 14 bases. This CDR3 has 15 residues. CDR3 amino acids: CASSELELRGTEAFF. As DNA, the CDR3 is TGTGCCAGCAGTGAATTGGAACTGCGGGGCACTGAAGCTTTCTTT.

This clonotype was counted ten times or more. The chain combines TRBV12-3 or TRBV12-4 with TRBJ2-2, with 9 bases that match TRBD1. Trimming cost V 6 bases and J 7 bases; bases outside gene matches: 9. CDR3 size: 15 residues. Written as DNA, the CDR3 is TGTGCCAGCAGGACAGGGGGTTCTAGTCACGGGGAGCTGTTTTTT. Its translation: CASRTGGSSHGELFF.

In its sample, this clonotype was seen a few times. The V call is TRBV7-2, the J call TRBJ2-7; the D gene could be TRBD1 or TRBD2 (7 bases each). The CDR3 is 15 residues long. Trimming shortened V by 5 bases and J by 7 bases, and 21 bases separated the two germline ends. CDR1 SGHTA and CDR2 FQGNSA come from the germline V gene. The CDR3 sequence: CASSPGGVGTTEQYF. CDR3 nucleotide sequence: TGTGCCAGCAGCCCAGGGGGGGTGGGGACTACGGAGCAGTACTTC.

The chain has TRBV9 and TRBJ2-2; 9 bases match TRBD2. Germline V CDR1 and CDR2: SGDLS, YYNGEE. V shed 4 bases, J shed 1 base, and the junction held 5 bases outside the gene matches. The CDR3 contains 16 residues. CDR3 in amino acids: CASSSRLAENTGELFF. The CDR3 DNA reads as TGTGCCAGCAGCTCCCGACTAGCGGAGAACACCGGGGAGCTGTTTTTT.

This clonotype was seen repeatedly, ten times or more. This chain joins TRBV20-1 and TRBJ1-3; the D is unclear. With 3 bases removed from V and 0 bases from J, the gap between germline ends came to 6 bases. This CDR3 comprises 13 residues. Germline CDR1 is DFQATT and CDR2 is SNEGSKA (reference sequence). This chain's CDR3 is CSASGDSGNTIYF. Written as DNA, the CDR3 is TGCAGTGCTAGTGGGGACTCTGGAAACACCATATATTTT.

The rearrangement links TRBV7-9 to TRBJ2-4; D not certain. The CDR3 contains 14 residues. Looked up from germline, CDR1 is SEHNR and CDR2 is FQNEAQ (reference sequence). V was trimmed by 5 bases and J by 9 bases, leaving 17 bases between them. CDR3 amino acids: CASSPGQPKVIQYF. The CDR3 DNA reads TGTGCCAGCAGCCCCGGGCAGCCGAAAGTCATTCAGTACTTC.

This rearrangement joins TRBV5-1 to TRBJ1-1; D not certain. CDR1 and CDR2 from the germline V gene are SGHRS and YFSETQ. The CDR3 is made up of 14 amino acids. Trimming cost V 0 bases and J 8 bases, with 14 bases left between them. In DNA form, the CDR3 reads TGCGCCAGCAGCTTGGCCGGGTTGGGTTTGGAAGCTTTCTTT. It codes for CASSLAGLGLEAFF.

This clonotype has more than one count but fewer than ten. The V call is TRBV7-6, the J call TRBJ2-7, with 8 bases fitting TRBD2. The germline CDR1 and CDR2 sequences are SGHVS and FNYEAQ. J gave up 3 bases and V 2 bases, and 3 bases lay outside the gene matches. This CDR3 spans 14 amino acids. CDR3 DNA sequence: TGTGCCAGCAGCTTAATGAGCGGGAGCTACGAGCAGTACTTC. This translates into CASSLMSGSYEQYF.

This clonotype was counted only a few times. The rearrangement links TRBV12-3 or TRBV12-4 to TRBJ2-7; a possible D gene is TRBD2 (6 bases). This CDR3 region has 13 residues. V gave up 6 bases and J gave up 5 bases, with 14 bases separating them. CDR3 in DNA: TGTGCCAGCAGACGGGAGCCCCGCCACGAGCAGTACTTC. Translation: CASRREPRHEQYF.

The chain uses TRBV12-3 or TRBV12-4 and TRBJ2-2, with D uncertain. V dropped 6 bases and J dropped 4 bases, with 6 bases sitting between them. The CDR3 has 12 amino acids. CDR3 DNA: TGTGCCAGCAGCTTCATCACCGGGGAGCTGTTTTTT. Translating it yields CASSFITGELFF.